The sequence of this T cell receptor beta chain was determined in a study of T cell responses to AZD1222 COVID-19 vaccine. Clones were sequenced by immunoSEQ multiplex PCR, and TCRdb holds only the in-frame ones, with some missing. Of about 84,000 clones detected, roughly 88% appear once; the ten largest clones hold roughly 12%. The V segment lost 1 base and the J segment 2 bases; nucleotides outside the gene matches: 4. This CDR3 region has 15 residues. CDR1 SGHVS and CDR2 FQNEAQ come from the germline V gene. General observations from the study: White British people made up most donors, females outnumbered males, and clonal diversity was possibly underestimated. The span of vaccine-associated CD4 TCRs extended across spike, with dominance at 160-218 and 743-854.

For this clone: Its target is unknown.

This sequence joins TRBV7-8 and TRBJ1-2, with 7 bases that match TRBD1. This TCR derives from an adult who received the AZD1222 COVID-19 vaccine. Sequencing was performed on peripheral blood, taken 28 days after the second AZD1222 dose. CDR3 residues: CASSLDAGGNYGYTF. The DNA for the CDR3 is TGTGCCAGCAGCTTAGATGCAGGGGGGAACTATGGCTACACCTTC.